This T cell receptor (beta chain) was sequenced in a study of regulatory T cells in long-lasting Graves disease. Study-level points and caveats: Persistent patients shared more public clonotypes (under 3,000) than newly diagnosed patients (966).

Time point defined: newly diagnosed GD, antithyroid drugs for less than 3 months. PBMC-extracted RNA yielded the TCR library. This clonotype has a count of ten or more. Its antigen is currently unknown. One end of the junction does not line up with germline, which may come from a read error. TCR beta libraries were built with iRepertoire HTBI primers and Arm-PCR of CDR3 regions. TCRdb re-called the multiplex PCR reads through MiXCR, storing one row per CDR3 protein. This table has around 500,000 distinct CDR3 sequences, about 11% appearing once. These data also formed part of another study, on T cells in Graves' hyperthyroidism and ophthalmopathy. That work contributes: An initial round of RT-PCR targeting the TCR CDR3 relied on the HTBI primer set.

The sample here was peripheral blood mononuclear cells (PBMCs), taken at new diagnosis, from a patient treated with antithyroid drugs. This sequence originates from a woman aged 25-40 years with Graves disease.

The DNA for the CDR3 is TGTGCCAGCACTTTAGAGGAATACGGGGAGCAGTACTTC. Its protein product is CASTLEEYGEQYF. V gene TRBV12-3 or TRBV12-4 combines with J gene TRBJ2-7; no clear D. The CDR3 is 13 amino acids.